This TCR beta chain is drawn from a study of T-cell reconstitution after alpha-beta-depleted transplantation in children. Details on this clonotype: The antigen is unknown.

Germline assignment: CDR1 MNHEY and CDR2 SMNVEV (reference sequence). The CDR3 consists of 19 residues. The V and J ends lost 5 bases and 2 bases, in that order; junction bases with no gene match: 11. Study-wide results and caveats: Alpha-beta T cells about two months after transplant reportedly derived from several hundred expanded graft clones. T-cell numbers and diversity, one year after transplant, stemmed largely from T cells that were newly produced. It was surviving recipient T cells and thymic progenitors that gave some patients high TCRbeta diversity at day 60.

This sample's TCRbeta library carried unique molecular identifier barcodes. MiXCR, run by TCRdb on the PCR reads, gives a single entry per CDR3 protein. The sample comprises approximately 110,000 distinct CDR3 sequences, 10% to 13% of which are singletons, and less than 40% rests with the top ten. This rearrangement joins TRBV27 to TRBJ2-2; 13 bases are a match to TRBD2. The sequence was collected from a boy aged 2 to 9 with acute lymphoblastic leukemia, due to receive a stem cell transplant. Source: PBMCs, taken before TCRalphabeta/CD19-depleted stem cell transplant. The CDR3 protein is CASSRSSTSGRRNTGELFF. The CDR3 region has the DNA TGTGCCAGCAGTCGTAGTTCGACTAGCGGGAGGCGAAACACCGGGGAGCTGTTTTTT.